The T cell receptor beta chain described here comes from a study of blood T cell repertoires in COVID-19. Germline V gene lookup returns CDR1 MGHRA and CDR2 YSYEKL. This CDR3 has 17 residues. The J segment lost 6 bases and the V segment lost 1 base, leaving 11 bases of the junction unmatched. The repertoire was sequenced with immunoSEQ multiplex PCR; TCRdb's copy has only in-frame clones and lacks some. The table has approximately 97,000 clones, 90% seen once; the top ten hold less than 2%. The sequence was obtained from a man in his sixties with acute or convalescent COVID-19. The V and J genes are TRBV4-1 and TRBJ1-5; the match to TRBD1 covers 8 bases. The sequenced material came from peripheral blood. For the CDR3, the DNA is TGCGCCAGCAGCCAAGGTCGGCAGGGGGCGCTTGTTCAGCCCCAGCATTTT. Encoded protein: CASSQGRQGALVQPQHF.